This T cell receptor (beta chain) was recovered during a study of CD8 T cells in Susac syndrome. Random hexamers were used to reverse transcribe an amount of roughly 0.5 to 1 ug RNA. Multiplex immunoSEQ PCR targeted 54 Vbeta and 13 Jbeta TCR beta segments. MiXCR, run by TCRdb on the immunoSEQ multiplex PCR reads, gives a single entry per CDR3 protein. The table includes around 200,000 distinct CDR3 sequences, approximately 95% detected once. The TEMRA cells underwent FACS enrichment, while the CD8+ and CD4+ T cells underwent negative isolation. Germline trimming cut 2 bases from V and 6 bases from J; bases unmatched to any gene: 1. CDR1 and CDR2 (germline): SGHRS, YFSETQ. The CDR3 is made up of 14 amino acids.

Sequenced input: CD4+ T cells from PBMCs. The TCR comes from a human donor with multiple sclerosis. This chain uses TRBV5-1 with TRBJ1-4; TRBD1 agrees at 10 bases. The CDR3: CASSFDRGHEKLFF. The CDR3 bases are TGCGCCAGCAGCTTCGACAGGGGGCATGAAAAACTGTTTTTT.